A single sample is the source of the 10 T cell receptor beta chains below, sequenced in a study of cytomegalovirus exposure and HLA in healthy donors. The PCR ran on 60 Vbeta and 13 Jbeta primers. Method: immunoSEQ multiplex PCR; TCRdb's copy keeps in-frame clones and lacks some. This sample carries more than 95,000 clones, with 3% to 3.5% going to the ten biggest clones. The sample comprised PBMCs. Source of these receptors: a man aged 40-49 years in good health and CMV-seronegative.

The CDR3 sequence is CASKAGVYVDTQYF. The CDR3 coding sequence is TGTGCCAGCAAGGCGGGAGTTTATGTAGATACGCAGTATTTT. This chain joins TRBV7-9 and TRBJ2-3; TRBD2 agrees at 7 bases. Germline CDR1 and CDR2: SEHNR and FQNEAQ (reference sequence). Trimming cost V 7 bases and J 5 bases; bases outside gene matches: 9. This CDR3 is 14 amino acids long.

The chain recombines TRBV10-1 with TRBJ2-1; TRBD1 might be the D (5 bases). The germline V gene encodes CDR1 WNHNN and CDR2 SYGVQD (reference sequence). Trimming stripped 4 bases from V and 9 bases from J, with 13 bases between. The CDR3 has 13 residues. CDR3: CASSGQIQGEQFF. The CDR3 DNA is TGCGCCAGCAGTGGACAGATCCAAGGTGAGCAGTTCTTC.

The CDR3 is CASSLVRQGSEQFF. CDR3 in DNA: TGTGCCAGCAGCTTAGTTAGGCAGGGCAGTGAGCAGTTCTTC. The chain links TRBV7-2 to TRBJ2-1; D possibly corresponds to TRBD1 (5 bases). V dropped 1 base and J dropped 9 bases, with 13 bases sitting between them. The CDR3 loop spans 14 amino acids. Germline values: CDR1 SGHTA, CDR2 FQGNSA.

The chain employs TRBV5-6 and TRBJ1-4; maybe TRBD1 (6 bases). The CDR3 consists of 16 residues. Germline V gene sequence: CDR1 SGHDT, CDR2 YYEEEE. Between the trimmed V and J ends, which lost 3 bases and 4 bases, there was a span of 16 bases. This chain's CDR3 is CASSSPPGTLNEKLFF. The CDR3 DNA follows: TGTGCCAGCAGCTCACCCCCGGGGACACTTAATGAAAAACTGTTTTTT.

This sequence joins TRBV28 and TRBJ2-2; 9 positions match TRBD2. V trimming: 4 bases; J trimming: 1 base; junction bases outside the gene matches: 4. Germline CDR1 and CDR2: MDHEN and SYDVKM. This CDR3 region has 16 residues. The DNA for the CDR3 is TGTGCCAGCAGTTCCCAACTAGCGGGGAACACCGGGGAGCTGTTTTTT. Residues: CASSSQLAGNTGELFF.

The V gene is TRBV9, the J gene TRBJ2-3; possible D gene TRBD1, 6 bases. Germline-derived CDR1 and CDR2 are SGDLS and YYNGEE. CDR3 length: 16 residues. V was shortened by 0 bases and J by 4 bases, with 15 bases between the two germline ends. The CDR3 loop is CASSVGLAGGADTQYF. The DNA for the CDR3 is TGTGCCAGCAGCGTAGGCCTAGCTGGGGGCGCAGATACGCAGTATTTT.

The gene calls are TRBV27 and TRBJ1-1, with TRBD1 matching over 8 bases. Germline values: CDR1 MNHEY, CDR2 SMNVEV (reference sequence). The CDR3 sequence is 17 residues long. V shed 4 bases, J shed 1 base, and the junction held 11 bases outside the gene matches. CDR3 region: CASSSPPGTGRNTEAFF. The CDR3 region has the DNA TGTGCCAGCAGTTCTCCCCCGGGGACAGGAAGGAACACTGAAGCTTTCTTT.

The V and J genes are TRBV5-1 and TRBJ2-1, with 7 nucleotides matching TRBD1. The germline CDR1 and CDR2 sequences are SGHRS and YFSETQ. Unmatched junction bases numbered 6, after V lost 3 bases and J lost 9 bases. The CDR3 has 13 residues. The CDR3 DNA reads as TGCGCCAGCAGCTCCCAGGGGGAAGGTGAGCAGTTCTTC. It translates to CASSSQGEGEQFF.

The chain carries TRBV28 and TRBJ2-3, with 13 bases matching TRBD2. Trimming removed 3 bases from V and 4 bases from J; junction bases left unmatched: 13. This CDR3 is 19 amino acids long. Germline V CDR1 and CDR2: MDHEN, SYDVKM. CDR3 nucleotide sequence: TGTGCCAGCAGTTTCACCCCAAAGACTAGCGGGAGGAGGGCAGATACGCAGTATTTT. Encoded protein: CASSFTPKTSGRRADTQYF.

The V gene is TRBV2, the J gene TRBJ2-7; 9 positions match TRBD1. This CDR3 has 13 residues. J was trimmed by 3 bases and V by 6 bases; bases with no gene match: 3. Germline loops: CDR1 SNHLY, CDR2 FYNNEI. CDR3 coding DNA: TGTGCCAGCAGCGGGACAGGGATCTACGAGCAGTACTTC. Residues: CASSGTGIYEQYF.